The 24 T cell receptor beta chains below all came from one sample that was sequenced in a study of blood T cell repertoires in COVID-19. Generated by immunoSEQ multiplex PCR, the TCRdb table keeps only in-frame clones and is missing some. The table includes around 100,000 clones, around 80% detected once. Sequenced sample: peripheral blood. These receptors came from a woman aged 70-85 years with acute or convalescent COVID-19.

This chain uses TRBV19 with TRBJ1-2; TRBD1 might be the D (6 bases). The germline V gene encodes CDR1 LNHDA and CDR2 SQIVND (reference sequence). The CDR3 sequence is 12 residues long. V was shortened by 5 bases and J by 5 bases, with 9 bases between the two germline ends. CDR3 protein: CASSFTGYGYTF. The DNA of the CDR3 is TGTGCCAGTAGTTTTACAGGGTATGGCTACACCTTC.

This clone appeared a single time. The chain joins TRBV20-1 to TRBJ2-1; possible D gene TRBD2, 5 bases. This CDR3 region has 11 residues. Deletions cut 6 bases from V and 8 bases from J, with 11 bases between. Per germline, CDR1 DFQATT and CDR2 SNEGSKA (reference sequence). This CDR3 reads CSASGSDEQFF. CDR3 DNA: TGCAGTGCGTCGGGGAGTGATGAGCAGTTCTTC.

The chain recombines TRBV2 with TRBJ2-3, with 9 bases identical to TRBD1. In germline, CDR1 is SNHLY, CDR2 FYNNEI. CDR3 length equals 15 residues. J lost 2 bases, V lost 6 bases, and 6 bases had no gene match. The CDR3 reads CASRMGTGNTDTQYF. The CDR3 coding sequence is TGTGCCAGCAGGATGGGGACAGGGAACACAGATACGCAGTATTTT.

This clone was picked up a small number of times. Additional DNA sequences in this sample encode the identical CDR3. The J gene is TRBJ1-1, the V gene TRBV6-5, with 7 bases lining up with TRBD1. Germline lookup yields CDR1 MNHEY and CDR2 SVGAGI. This CDR3 contains 14 residues. V shed 2 bases, J shed 3 bases, and the junction held 3 bases outside the gene matches. The CDR3 sequence: CASSYRDSYTEAFF. For the CDR3, the DNA is TGTGCCAGCAGTTACCGGGACAGCTACACTGAAGCTTTCTTT.

This chain connects TRBV5-1 to TRBJ2-3; TRBD2 agrees at 8 bases. This CDR3 spans 14 amino acids. The V and J ends lost 1 base and 6 bases, in that order; junction bases with no gene match: 4. Germline-derived CDR1 and CDR2 are SGHRS and YFSETQ. The CDR3 sequence is CASSLRLAGDTQYF. The DNA of the CDR3 is TGCGCCAGCAGCTTGCGGCTAGCGGGTGATACGCAGTATTTT.

V is TRBV13 and J is TRBJ2-7, with 9 bases identical to TRBD2. The germline CDR1 and CDR2 sequences are PRHDT and FYEKMQ (reference sequence). This CDR3 comprises 15 residues. After removal of 5 bases from V and 6 bases from J, the junction contained 11 bases not matched to a gene. For the CDR3, the DNA is TGTGCCAGCAGCCCCGGGGCGCTAGCGGGGTCCGAGCAGTACTTC. Residues: CASSPGALAGSEQYF. Full variable domain (outside the CDR3, taken from reference TRBV13 and TRBJ2-7): AAGVIQSPRHLIKEKRETATLKCYPIPRHDTVYWYQQGPGQDPQFLISFYEKMQSDKGSIPDRFSAQQFSDYHSELNMSSLELGDSALYFCASSPGALAGSEQYFGPGTRLTVT.

This chain joins TRBV2 and TRBJ2-5; D unclear. The CDR3 has 11 residues. The V end was cut by 7 bases, the J end by 3 bases, with 6 bases between. Germline loops: CDR1 SNHLY, CDR2 FYNNEI. In nucleotides, the CDR3 is TGTGCCAGCACCCCTAAAGAGACCCAGTACTTC. Amino acid sequence: CASTPKETQYF.

The chain employs TRBV5-1 and TRBJ2-3; no reliable D call. Trimming removed 5 bases at V and 0 bases at J, with 13 bases between. Germline V gene data show CDR1 as SGHRS and CDR2 as YFSETQ. CDR3 length: 15 residues. CDR3 amino acids: CASRIQVLSTDTQYF. CDR3 sequence (DNA): TGCGCCAGCAGAATTCAGGTCCTTAGCACAGATACGCAGTATTTT.

V and J are TRBV14 and TRBJ2-5, with D perhaps TRBD1 (5 bases). CDR1 and CDR2 from the germline V gene are SGHDN and FVKESK. V was clipped by 8 bases and J by 3 bases, with 13 bases between them. CDR3 length: 13 residues. The CDR3 here is CASAQGWEETQYF. CDR3 DNA sequence: TGTGCCAGCGCGCAGGGCTGGGAAGAGACCCAGTACTTC.

This chain connects TRBV19 to TRBJ1-5; D gene uncertain. Germline values: CDR1 LNHDA, CDR2 SQIVND (reference sequence). The CDR3 loop spans 13 amino acids. V shed 6 bases and J shed 11 bases, with 17 bases lying between them. DNA of the CDR3: TGTGCCAGTAGGTCGAGGATATCCTATGCCCAGCATTTT. As protein: CASRSRISYAQHF.

This rearrangement joins TRBV2 to TRBJ1-6, with unresolved D. This CDR3 has 15 residues. V dropped 5 bases and J dropped 1 base, with 9 bases sitting between them. The V gene's germline CDR1 is SNHLY and CDR2 FYNNEI. This CDR3 reads CASSNQRSYNSPLHF. In DNA form, the CDR3 reads TGTGCCAGCAGTAATCAGCGTTCCTATAATTCACCCCTCCACTTT.

In DNA form, the CDR3 reads TGCGCCAGCAGTGCGAGACAGGGGGCCGGCAATGAGCAGTTCTTC. Protein product: CASSARQGAGNEQFF. The chain carries TRBV10-1 and TRBJ2-1, with 10 nucleotides matching TRBD1. The V and J ends lost 4 bases and 6 bases, in that order; junction bases with no gene match: 6. The CDR3 spans 15 residues. Germline V gene lookup returns CDR1 WNHNN and CDR2 SYGVQD (reference sequence).

This chain uses TRBV5-1 with TRBJ1-2; TRBD1 is a possible D gene (6 bases). V was cut by 2 bases and J by 3 bases, with 8 bases left in between. The length of the CDR3 is 13 residues. Looked up from germline, CDR1 is SGHRS and CDR2 is YFSETQ. The chain's CDR3 is CASSLEGDYGYTF. Written as DNA, the CDR3 is TGCGCCAGCAGCTTAGAGGGGGACTATGGCTACACCTTC.

CDR3 DNA sequence: TGTGCCAGCAGCTCAGGGGTCCCCAATGAAAAACTGTTTTTT. Protein sequence: CASSSGVPNEKLFF. The chain has TRBV6-5 and TRBJ1-4; possible D gene TRBD1, 6 bases. The CDR3 runs to 14 residues. Germline lookup yields CDR1 MNHEY and CDR2 SVGAGI. The V end was cut by 6 bases, the J end by 5 bases, with 13 bases between.

The chain carries TRBV3-1 (or the pseudogene TRBV3-2) and TRBJ2-7, with 8 bases aligning to TRBD2. Germline V gene sequence: CDR1 LGHDT, CDR2 YNNKEL (reference sequence). The trim removed 1 base at V and 7 bases at J, leaving 6 bases unmatched. CDR3 length: 14 residues. The CDR3 coding sequence is TGTGCCAGCAGCCAAGCGGGGGGGCGAAGAGAGCAGTACTTC. Translating gives CASSQAGGRREQYF.

This chain links TRBV7-9 with TRBJ2-1; 10 nucleotides align to TRBD2. The V gene end was trimmed by 2 bases and the J gene end by 4 bases; junction bases not matched to a gene: 2. The CDR3 is 15 residues long. Per the germline V gene, CDR1 is SEHNR and CDR2 is FQNEAQ (reference sequence). CDR3 loop: CASSLSSGGYNEQFF. The DNA of the CDR3 is TGTGCCAGCAGCTTATCTAGCGGGGGTTACAATGAGCAGTTCTTC.

V usage is TRBV19 and J usage is TRBJ1-5, with TRBD1 identical over 10 bases. With 0 bases clipped from V and 6 bases from J, the junction kept 2 bases outside the gene matches. The germline V gene has CDR1 LNHDA and CDR2 SQIVND (reference sequence). This CDR3 has 15 residues. The CDR3 loop is CASSIEDRGSQPQHF. The CDR3 bases are TGTGCCAGTAGTATAGAGGACAGGGGGAGTCAGCCCCAGCATTTT.

About this clone itself: The sample holds other DNA sequences that translate to the same CDR3. The rearrangement uses TRBV6-5 and TRBJ1-6, with D possibly TRBD1 on 5 matching bases. CDR3 length: 15 residues. Per the germline V gene, CDR1 is MNHEY and CDR2 is SVGAGI. V lost 2 bases, J lost 7 bases, and 12 bases lay in between. DNA of the CDR3: TGTGCCAGCAGTTACCCTCGGGGGTTGAATTCACCCCTCCACTTT. As protein: CASSYPRGLNSPLHF.

The gene calls are TRBV7-9 and TRBJ1-4, with 7 nucleotides matching TRBD1. Germline assignment: CDR1 SEHNR and CDR2 FQNEAQ (reference sequence). The CDR3 consists of 16 residues. The junction had 6 bases not matched to a gene; V was cut back by 0 bases and J by 5 bases. Here the CDR3 reads CASSLAGAQGNEKLFF. The DNA for the CDR3 is TGTGCCAGCAGCTTAGCCGGGGCACAGGGGAATGAAAAACTGTTTTTT.

This chain links TRBV7-9 with TRBJ2-2, with 7 bases fitting TRBD2. Unmatched junction bases numbered 5, after V lost 3 bases and J lost 4 bases. CDR3 size: 15 residues. The V gene's germline CDR1 is SEHNR and CDR2 FQNEAQ (reference sequence). CDR3 sequence (DNA): TGTGCCAGCAGCTTTAGGGAGGGCAGCACCGGGGAGCTGTTTTTT. It translates to CASSFREGSTGELFF. The whole variable domain, filled in from reference TRBV7-9 and TRBJ2-2, reads DTGVSQNPRHKITKRGQNVTFRCDPISEHNRLYWYRQTLGQGPEFLTYFQNEAQLEKSRLLSDRFSAERPKGSFSTLEIQRTEQGDSAMYLCASSFREGSTGELFFGEGSRLTVL.

The chain is built from TRBV11-3 and TRBJ2-1; possibly TRBD2 for D (6 bases). V lost 1 base and J 6 bases, leaving 13 bases between the germline ends. The CDR3 runs to 15 residues. Germline-derived CDR1 and CDR2 are SGHNT and YENEEA. The CDR3 here is CASSLGPGRSNEQFF. The CDR3 DNA is TGTGCCAGCAGCTTAGGCCCCGGGAGAAGCAATGAGCAGTTCTTC.

This rearrangement joins TRBV28 to TRBJ1-1; 9 bases map to TRBD1. With 7 bases clipped from V and 1 base from J, the junction kept 7 bases outside the gene matches. The germline V gene encodes CDR1 MDHEN and CDR2 SYDVKM. The CDR3 runs 15 residues. The CDR3 is CASIPAGQGNTEAFF. In DNA form, the CDR3 reads TGTGCCAGCATTCCCGCGGGACAGGGGAACACTGAAGCTTTCTTT.

The chain is built from TRBV3-1 (or the pseudogene TRBV3-2) and TRBJ1-4, with 9 bases matching TRBD1. The CDR3 spans 15 residues. V gave up 4 bases and J gave up 8 bases; unmatched junction bases: 8. Germline values: CDR1 LGHDT, CDR2 YNNKEL (reference sequence). DNA for the CDR3: TGTGCCAGCAGCCTCCAGGACAGGGGCCGGGAAAAACTGTTTTTT. It encodes CASSLQDRGREKLFF.

V usage is TRBV5-8 and J usage is TRBJ1-3; D might be TRBD1 (6 bases). The CDR3 runs 13 residues. V lost 2 bases to trimming and J lost 5 bases, with 8 bases between them. The germline V gene has CDR1 SGHTS and CDR2 YDEGEE. CDR3 sequence (DNA): TGTGCCAGCAGCTTCAGGGGCCGAAACACCATATATTTT. This encodes CASSFRGRNTIYF.